This TCR beta chain comes out of a study of T cell responses to AZD1222 COVID-19 vaccine. As to this clone: Its antigen is as yet unknown.

Study observations and caveats: Spike-specific TCR breadth and depth rose after two AZD1222 doses. Among the donors, most were white British and more were female, and clonal diversity was possibly underestimated.

TCRdb's copy holds only in-frame clones and misses some; the assay was immunoSEQ multiplex PCR. The table records around 200,000 clones, around nine tenths of them present only once. Germline V gene sequence: CDR1 SGHDN, CDR2 FVKESK. The V end was cut by 0 bases, the J end by 12 bases, with 12 bases between. The CDR3 totals 12 residues. Specimen: peripheral blood, collected on day 0 of AZD1222 vaccination. This receptor was obtained from an adult in good health. The chain has TRBV14 and TRBJ2-7, with D unresolved. The CDR3 DNA reads as TGTGCCAGCAGCCAAGATCTAGTAGGAGTGTACTTC. As protein: CASSQDLVGVYF.